The table lists the clone carrying this T cell receptor beta chain with many counts. Its antigen is unidentified. Different DNA sequences within this sample yield the same CDR3. The sample is drawn from a study of beta chain features in type 1 diabetes. Overall study: The examined sorted cells totaled some 99 million across samples. Findings and caveats of the study: There was a moderate but significant shortening of TCRB CDR3s in all four CD4+ subsets of Type 1 diabetes patients. PCR might favor shorter templates, equally in patients and controls. Diminished insertions and augmented deletions at VDJ junctions characterized type 1 diabetes patients.

The CDR3 loop spans 12 amino acids. Germline CDR1 reads SGHTA; CDR2 reads FQGNSA. The ends were cut back, 2 bases at V and 4 bases at J, with 5 bases in the middle. The investigators reverse transcribed all of the isolated RNA, so they sequenced expressed TCRB transcripts. Produced via immunoSEQ multiplex PCR; TCRdb's table is partial and in-frame only. The data show 120,000 to 150,000 clones, with around 13% seen just once and around 1.2% held by the top ten. The chain carries TRBV7-2 and TRBJ1-2; no definite D call. Source material: central memory CD4+ T cells from blood. The TCR comes from a man younger than 35 with type 1 diabetes. The CDR3 protein is CASSLSGYGYTF. CDR3 nucleotides: TGTGCCAGCAGCTTATCCGGCTATGGCTACACCTTC. Looking up the rest from reference TRBV7-2 and TRBJ1-2 gives the full variable domain: GAGVSQSPSNKVTEKGKDVELRCDPISGHTALYWYRQSLGQGLEFLIYFQGNSAPDKSGLPSDRFSAERTGGSVSTLTIQRTQQEDSAVYLCASSLSGYGYTFGSGTRLTVV.